This TCR beta chain was retrieved from a study of shared clonotypes between healthy human individuals. Findings and limits, study-wide: Relative to their counterparts shared across all four donors, non-shared clonotypes exhibited diminished generation probabilities. An expected dependence of interdonor clonotype sharing on sequencing depth was noted.

Turning to this clone: The antigen is not known.

Selected positively for CCR7 and CD45RO-negative, naive CD8 cells excluded terminally differentiated effector memory CD45RA+ cells. Trimming removed 11 bases from V and 4 bases from J, with 11 bases in between. This CDR3 has 12 amino acids. Germline V gene lookup returns CDR1 MNHNY and CDR2 SVGAGI (reference sequence). Sequencing used immunoSEQ multiplex PCR; TCRdb keeps in-frame clones, though not all of them. The repertoire holds roughly 2,000,000 clones, over 85% seen once, with less than 2% in the top ten. The chain is built from TRBV6-6 and TRBJ2-2; D may be TRBD2 (6 bases). The sequence was collected from a man between 18 and 29 years old in good health. Some clones in this sample may be carry-over from other donors' samples. The specimen sequenced was naive CD8+ T cells from PBMCs. CDR3 amino acids: CAALGGTGELFF. Written as DNA, the CDR3 is TGTGCCGCCCTGGGGGGCACCGGGGAGCTGTTTTTT.